This record covers a single TCR beta chain. Germline trimming cut 4 bases from V and 7 bases from J; bases unmatched to any gene: 7. The CDR3 loop spans 14 amino acids. The germline CDR1 and CDR2 sequences are SGHDT and YYEEEE. Caucasian adults living in Nashville, Tennessee, provided all samples. Using immunoSEQ multiplex PCR, the repertoire was profiled, and TCRdb retains in-frame clones only, with some absent. The table lists approximately 2.4 million clones, approximately 96% of them singletons. This entry belongs to a study of shared clonotypes between healthy human individuals. The chain couples TRBV5-6 to TRBJ2-2; 7 nucleotides agree with TRBD1. The sequenced material came from naive CD4+ T cells sorted from blood. Subset defined: CD45RA+ positively selected. This TCR was recovered from a man between 18 and 29 years old in good health. Written as DNA, the CDR3 is TGTGCCAGCAGCGGCGACAGGGCGATCGGGGAGCTGTTTTTT. This encodes CASSGDRAIGELFF.